The sequence of this T cell receptor (beta chain) was determined in a study of shared clonotypes between healthy human individuals. Study-wide points: What naive subsets generally showed was a larger estimated richness than memory subsets showed. Clonotype sharing across donors was expected to vary with sequencing depth. Sharing across four donors was highest in naive CD4 (roughly 5%) and lowest in memory CD8 (about 0.4%).

Details on this clone: The antigen remains unidentified.

It was across several immunoSEQ plates that each subset's genomic DNA was evenly split. Sequenced by immunoSEQ multiplex PCR; TCRdb stores in-frame clones only, minus some. This table has 2 million to 2.5 million clones, around 92% appearing once. This CDR3 contains 13 residues. The germline V gene encodes CDR1 MNHEY and CDR2 SMNVEV (reference sequence). Trimming cost V 5 bases and J 6 bases, with 13 bases left between them. V and J are TRBV27 and TRBJ1-1; a weak D match, TRBD1 (5 bases). The specimen sequenced was naive CD4+ T cells from PBMCs. Subset indicated: CD45RA+ positively selected. This sequence originates from a man aged 18 to 30 in good health. Some clones in this sample may be carry-over from other donors' samples. This CDR3 is CASSPRGGAEAFF. DNA for the CDR3: TGTGCCAGCAGTCCGCGTGGGGGGGCTGAAGCTTTCTTT.